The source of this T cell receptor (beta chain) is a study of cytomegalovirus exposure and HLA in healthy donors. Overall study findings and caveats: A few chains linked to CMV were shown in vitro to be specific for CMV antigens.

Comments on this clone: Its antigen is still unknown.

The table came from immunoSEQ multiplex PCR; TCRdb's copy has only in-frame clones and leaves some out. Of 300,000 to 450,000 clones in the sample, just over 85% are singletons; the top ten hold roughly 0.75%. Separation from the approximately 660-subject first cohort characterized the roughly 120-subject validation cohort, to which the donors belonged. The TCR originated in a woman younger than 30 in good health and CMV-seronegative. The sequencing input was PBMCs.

The CDR3 DNA is TGCGCCAGCAGCAACCTCGGGACAGGTTTCGAAAAACTGTTTTTT. This translates into CASSNLGTGFEKLFF. V gene TRBV4-1 combines with J gene TRBJ1-4; 8 positions agree with TRBD1. V shed 5 bases and J 8 bases; nucleotides not matched to a gene: 10. The CDR3 contains 15 residues. Germline assignment: CDR1 MGHRA and CDR2 YSYEKL.